The entry that follows covers one T cell receptor (beta chain) sequence. Although they were nominally healthy when sampled, donors likely had unrecorded immune exposures. This record belongs to a study of cytomegalovirus exposure and HLA in healthy donors. Trimming cost V 4 bases and J 2 bases, with 15 bases left between them. The CDR3 consists of 15 residues. Germline CDR1 SGHDT, CDR2 YYEEEE. PCR primers comprised 60 Vbeta and 13 Jbeta primers. Assay: immunoSEQ multiplex PCR; the TCRdb copy retains only in-frame clones and omits some. The repertoire includes 150,000 to 200,000 clones, 60% to 85% of them detected once, and 4.5% to 6% sits in the top ten.

The chain is built from TRBV5-6 and TRBJ2-5; a possible D gene is TRBD1 (6 bases). Sequencing used PBMCs. The clonotype originates from a man aged 40-49 years in good health and CMV-seronegative. Written as DNA, the CDR3 is TGTGCCAGCAGCGACCGGGACACAGAACAAGAGACCCAGTACTTC. It is translated as CASSDRDTEQETQYF. Full variable domain (missing parts from reference TRBV5-6 and TRBJ2-5): DAGVTQSPTHLIKTRGQQVTLRCSPKSGHDTVSWYQQALGQGPQFIFQYYEEEERQRGNFPDRFSGHQFPNYSSELNVNALLLGDSALYLCASSDRDTEQETQYFGPGTRLLVL.